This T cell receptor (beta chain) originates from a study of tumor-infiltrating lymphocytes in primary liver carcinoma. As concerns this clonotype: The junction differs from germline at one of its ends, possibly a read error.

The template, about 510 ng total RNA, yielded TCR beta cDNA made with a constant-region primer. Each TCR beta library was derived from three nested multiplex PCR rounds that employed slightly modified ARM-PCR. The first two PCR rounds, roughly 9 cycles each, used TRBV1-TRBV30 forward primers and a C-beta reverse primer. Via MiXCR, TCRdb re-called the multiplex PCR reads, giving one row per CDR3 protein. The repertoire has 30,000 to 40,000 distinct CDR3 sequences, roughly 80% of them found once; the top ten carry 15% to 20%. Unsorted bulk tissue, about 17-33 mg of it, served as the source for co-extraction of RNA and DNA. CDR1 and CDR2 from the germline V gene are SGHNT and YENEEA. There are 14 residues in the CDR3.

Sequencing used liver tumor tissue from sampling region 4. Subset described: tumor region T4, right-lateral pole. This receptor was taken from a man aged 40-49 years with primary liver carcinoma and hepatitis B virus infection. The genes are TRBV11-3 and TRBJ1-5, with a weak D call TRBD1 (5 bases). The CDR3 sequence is CASSDSHSNQPQHF. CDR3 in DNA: TGTGCCAGTAGTGACAGCCATAGCAATCAGCCTCAGCATTTT.